These 7 T cell receptor beta chains came from one sample sequenced in a study of T cell responses to AZD1222 COVID-19 vaccine. Clones were read by immunoSEQ multiplex PCR, and TCRdb kept only the in-frame ones, dropping some. The data contain about 100,000 clones, around 90% of them singletons. Sequenced here: peripheral blood, sampled on day 0 of AZD1222 vaccination. The receptors were sampled from an adult in good health.

The genes are TRBV5-1 and TRBJ1-1; D unclear. This CDR3 spans 14 amino acids. With 4 bases removed from V and 4 bases from J, the gap between germline ends came to 14 bases. The germline V gene has CDR1 SGHRS and CDR2 YFSETQ. The CDR3 nucleotides read TGCGCCAGCAGCCCCGACCCTTCGGGCACTGAAGCTTTCTTT. Translating it yields CASSPDPSGTEAFF.

The chain employs TRBV5-5 and TRBJ1-5, with D maybe TRBD1 (6 bases). The CDR3 length is 16 residues. Germline lookup yields CDR1 SGHKS and CDR2 YYEKEE (reference sequence). Trimming removed 1 base from V and 4 bases from J, with 15 bases in between. The CDR3 DNA reads TGTGCCAGCAGCTTGTGGGGCGGGGGCAATAATCAGCCCCAGCATTTT. It is translated as CASSLWGGGNNQPQHF.

This clone was counted once. The chain has TRBV7-9 and TRBJ1-1, with 9 bases that match TRBD1. This CDR3 is built from 14 residues. Germline trimming cut 4 bases from V and 7 bases from J; bases unmatched to any gene: 7. From germline, CDR1 is SEHNR and CDR2 FQNEAQ (reference sequence). The CDR3 region is CASSYRDRAVEAFF. The CDR3 bases are TGTGCCAGCAGCTACCGGGACAGGGCAGTTGAAGCTTTCTTT.

This clone showed up just once. The chain uses TRBV18 and TRBJ2-5; 7 bases align to TRBD1. Germline V CDR1 and CDR2: KGHSH, LQKENI. The CDR3 loop spans 15 amino acids. After removal of 1 base from V and 5 bases from J, the junction contained 7 bases not matched to a gene. Here the CDR3 DNA reads TGTGCCAGCTCACCACGAAAGGGGGCAGCCGAGACCCAGTACTTC. It codes for CASSPRKGAAETQYF.

In this sample, this clone turned up a few times. This chain links TRBV13 with TRBJ1-1, with TRBD1 as a possible D gene (5 bases). The CDR3 runs to 13 residues. The germline V and J ends were trimmed by 7 bases and 0 bases, with 9 bases remaining between them. Germline V gene data show CDR1 as PRHDT and CDR2 as FYEKMQ (reference sequence). The CDR3 reads CASTPGLNTEAFF. The CDR3 DNA reads TGTGCCAGCACCCCGGGGCTGAACACTGAAGCTTTCTTT.

This CDR3 is CASSPLRGGGNEKLFF. In nucleotides, the CDR3 is TGTGCCAGCAGCCCACTCCGAGGGGGGGGTAATGAAAAACTGTTTTTT. The chain has TRBV9 and TRBJ1-4; a possible D gene is TRBD1 (6 bases). Germline values: CDR1 SGDLS, CDR2 YYNGEE. V was trimmed by 4 bases and J by 4 bases, leaving 17 bases between them. There are 16 residues in the CDR3. Looking up the rest from reference TRBV9 and TRBJ1-4 gives the full variable domain: DSGVTQTPKHLITATGQRVTLRCSPRSGDLSVYWYQQSLDQGLQFLIQYYNGEERAKGNILERFSAQQFPDLHSELNLSSLELGDSALYFCASSPLRGGGNEKLFFGSGTQLSVL.

The genes are TRBV4-2 and TRBJ1-2; D might be TRBD1 (6 bases). The CDR3 is made up of 13 amino acids. From germline, CDR1 is LGHNA and CDR2 YNFKEQ. Trimming took off 0 bases at V and 6 bases at J, with 8 bases between the two ends. This CDR3 is CASSQERQDGYTF. The CDR3 coding sequence is TGTGCCAGCAGCCAAGAGAGACAGGATGGCTACACCTTC.